This T cell receptor beta chain emerged from a study of a mutant IDH1 vaccine in newly diagnosed glioma. Study details: Earlier therapy was either radiotherapy, temozolomide, or both, and most got both. Visit V12 was scheduled at week 35 and visit V13 at week 47.

Regarding this clone: The target antigen is unknown.

This CDR3 spans 13 amino acids. Germline CDR1 and CDR2: GTSNPN and SVGIG (reference sequence). Deletions cut 7 bases from V and 6 bases from J, with 18 bases between. Stated time point: week 35, safety follow-up. It was 300 ug of mutant IDH1 20-mer peptide that made up each vaccine dose, given with topical imiquimod. Patients came in for eight vaccinations, in weeks 1, 3, 5, 7, 11, 15, 19 and 23. The donors had new WHO grade 3 or 4 astrocytomas; these were IDH1-mutant and ATRX-lost. The protocol was immunoSEQ multiplex PCR, while the TCRdb copy is restricted to in-frame clones and leaves out a portion. The sample includes about 69,000 clones, approximately 86% of them seen just once.

Specimen: PBMCs, collected from a glioma patient whose treatment included an IDH1 peptide vaccine. The J gene is TRBJ1-1, the V gene TRBV30, with D hard to call. This receptor was obtained from a man aged 30 to 45 with glioma. The CDR3 DNA follows: TGTGCCTCGATGTCAAGGTTAGCAGCTGAAGCTTTCTTT. This codes for CASMSRLAAEAFF.